Sequencing of this T cell receptor (beta chain) was carried out in a study of human T cells and chemical hapten exposure. The time point here: patch test 2, 6 weeks after DPC sensitization. The sample's treatment: therapeutic diphenylcyclopropenone sensitization with weekly scalp DPC. TCRdb reprocessed the RACE reads via MiXCR and lists one record per CDR3 protein. The table includes about 350,000 distinct CDR3 sequences, roughly 6% detected once. V gave up 0 bases and J gave up 0 bases, with 8 bases separating them. The CDR3 is 16 amino acids. In germline, CDR1 is LGHNA, CDR2 YNFKEQ. This clonotype came up many times.

The chain couples TRBV4-2 to TRBJ1-4; tentative D call: TRBD1 (5 bases). This TCR derives from a woman younger than 30 with alopecia areata. Some clones in this sample may be carry-over from other donors' samples. Source: whole blood, taken in connection with sensitization to the hapten diphenylcyclopropenone (DPC). Written as DNA, the CDR3 is TGTGCCAGCAGCCAAGAGGGACTTGCAACTAATGAAAAACTGTTTTTT. Its translation is CASSQEGLATNEKLFF.